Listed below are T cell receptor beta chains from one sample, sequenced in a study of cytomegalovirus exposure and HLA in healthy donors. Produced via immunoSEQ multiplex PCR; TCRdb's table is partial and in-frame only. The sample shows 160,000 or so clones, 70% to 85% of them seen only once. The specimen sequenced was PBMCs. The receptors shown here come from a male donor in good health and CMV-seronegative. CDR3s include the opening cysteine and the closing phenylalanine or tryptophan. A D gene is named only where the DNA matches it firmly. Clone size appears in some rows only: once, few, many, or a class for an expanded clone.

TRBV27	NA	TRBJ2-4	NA	TGTGCCAGCAGTCCGATCGGACAGCTATGGGCCAAAAACATTCAGTACTTC	CASSPIGQLWAKNIQYF
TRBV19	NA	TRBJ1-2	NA	TGTGCCAGTAGAACCGGGACACTCTATAACTATGGCTACACCTTC	CASRTGTLYNYGYTF
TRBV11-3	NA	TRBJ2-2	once	TGTGCCAGCAGCTCAGGGGACACCGGGGAGCTGTTTTTT	CASSSGDTGELFF
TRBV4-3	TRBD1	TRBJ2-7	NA	TGCGCCAGCAGCCAATATCAGGGGGACTACGAGCAGTACTTC	CASSQYQGDYEQYF
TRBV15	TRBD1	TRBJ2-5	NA	TGTGCCACCAGCAGATCCGGGACAGGGTTAGAGACCCAGTACTTC	CATSRSGTGLETQYF
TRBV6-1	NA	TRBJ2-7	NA	TGTGCGGGGGCGGATCCCTACGAGCAGTACTTC	CAGADPYEQYF
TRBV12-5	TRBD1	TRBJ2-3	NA	TGTGCTAGTGGTCCGGGACAGGGGCGGCAGTATTTT	CASGPGQGRQYF
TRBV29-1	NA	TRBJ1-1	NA	TGCAGCGTTAAAATAAGTGCGGACACTGAAGCTTTCTTT	CSVKISADTEAFF
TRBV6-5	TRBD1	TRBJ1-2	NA	TGTGCCAGCAGTTACTCGACAGGGTTGGACTATGGCTACACCTTC	CASSYSTGLDYGYTF
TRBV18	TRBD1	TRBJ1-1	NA	TGTGCCAGCTCACAGACACAGGGGGGGGAATCCGGAGCTTTCTTT	CASSQTQGGESGAFF
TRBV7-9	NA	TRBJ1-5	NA	TGTGCCAGCAGCCGTAGCGGGGGGAAGCAGCCCCAGCATTTT	CASSRSGGKQPQHF
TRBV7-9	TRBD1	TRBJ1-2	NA	TGTGCCAGCAGCGCCGGGACAGGGAAGGGGTATGGCTACACCTTC	CASSAGTGKGYGYTF
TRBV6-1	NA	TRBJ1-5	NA	TGTGCCAGCAGTCCACAGGGAGATCAGCCCCAGCATTTT	CASSPQGDQPQHF
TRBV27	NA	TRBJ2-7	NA	TGTGCCAGTAGAGGGGGCTACGAGCAGTACTTC	CASRGGYEQYF
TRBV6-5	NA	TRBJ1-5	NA	TGTGCCAGCAGTCACGACAGGAGCAATCAGCCCCAGCATTTT	CASSHDRSNQPQHF
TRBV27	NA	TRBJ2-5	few	TGTGCCAGCAGTTCCCAAGTCAGGGGAGGGTACCAAGAGACCCAGTACTTC	CASSSQVRGGYQETQYF
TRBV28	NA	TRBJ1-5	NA	TGTGCCAGCAGTTCCCTAGAGGGGGGGAGAGGCAATCAGCCCCAGCATTTT	CASSSLEGGRGNQPQHF
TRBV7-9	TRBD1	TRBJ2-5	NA	TGTGCCAGCAGCCTCCGGACAGGGCGAAGGGAGGAGACCCAGTACTTC	CASSLRTGRREETQYF
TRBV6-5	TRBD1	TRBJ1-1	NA	TGTGCCACTCACAGGGGGCAAACTGAAGCTTTCTTT	CATHRGQTEAFF
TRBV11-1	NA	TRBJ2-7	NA	TGTGCCAGCAGCGCCACCGGGACTGGCTCCTACGAGCAGTACTTC	CASSATGTGSYEQYF
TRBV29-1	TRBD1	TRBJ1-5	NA	TGCAGCGTTGGAGGGGGACAGGGGGCAAGTCAGCCCCAGCATTTT	CSVGGGQGASQPQHF
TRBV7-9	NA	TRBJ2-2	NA	TGTGCCAGCAGTAAGAGGTCGAACACCGGGGAGCTGTTTTTT	CASSKRSNTGELFF
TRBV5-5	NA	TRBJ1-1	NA	TGTGCCAGCAGCTTGGCCCCGCAGGGGAACACTGAAGCTTTCTTT	CASSLAPQGNTEAFF
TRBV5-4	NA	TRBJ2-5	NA	TGTGCCAGCAGCCCCCCTGGGGCTGCACAAGAGACCCAGTACTTC	CASSPPGAAQETQYF
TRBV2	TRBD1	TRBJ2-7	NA	TGTGCCAGCAGGGGTTTGGACAGGGCGACCGAGCAGTACTTC	CASRGLDRATEQYF
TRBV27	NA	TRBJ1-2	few	TGTGCCAGCACTGACGCCTGGGGCTCCGGATTGGGCTACACCTTC	CASTDAWGSGLGYTF
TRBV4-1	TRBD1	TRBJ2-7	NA	TGCGCCAGCAGCCAGGGGACAGCTTCCTACGAGCAGTACTTC	CASSQGTASYEQYF
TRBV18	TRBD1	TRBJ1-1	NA	TGTGCCAGCTCATCCTCAGGGGGCGAAACTGAAGCTTTCTTT	CASSSSGGETEAFF
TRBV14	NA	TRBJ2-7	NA	TGTGCCAGCAGCCAAACTCAGAGAGGGACCTACGAGCAGTACTTC	CASSQTQRGTYEQYF
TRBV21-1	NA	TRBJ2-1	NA	TGTGCCAGCAGCAAGGGGGGTGGGCCTAGCGGGAGCTCCTACAATGAGCAGTTCTTC	CASSKGGGPSGSSYNEQFF
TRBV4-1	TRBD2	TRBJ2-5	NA	TGCGCCAGCAGCCAATCGGCTAGCGGAGGGTGGGAGACCCAGTACTTC	CASSQSASGGWETQYF
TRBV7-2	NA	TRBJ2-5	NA	TGTGCCAGCAGCTTAGCGGGTAGCGGCCAGACCCAGTACTTC	CASSLAGSGQTQYF
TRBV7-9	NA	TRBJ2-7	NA	TGTGCCAGCAGCTTAGAGTTGGGCCCCTACGAGCAGTACTTC	CASSLELGPYEQYF
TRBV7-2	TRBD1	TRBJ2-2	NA	TGTGCCAGCAGCTTAGGGGACAGCTTCACCGGGGAGCTGTTTTTT	CASSLGDSFTGELFF
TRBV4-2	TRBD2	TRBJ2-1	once	TGTGCCAGCAGCCAAGGCGGGGAGGGTCGGAGCTCCTACAATGAGCAGTTCTTC	CASSQGGEGRSSYNEQFF
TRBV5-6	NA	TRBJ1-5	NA	TGTGCCAGCAGCCCCAGCCCAGGGGATGGTCAGCCCCAGCATTTT	CASSPSPGDGQPQHF
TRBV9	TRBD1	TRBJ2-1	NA	TGTGCCAGCAGCGAACGGGACAGGGCTCCGGATGAGCAGTTCTTC	CASSERDRAPDEQFF
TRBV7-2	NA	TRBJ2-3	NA	TGTGCCAGCAGCTTAGTCGGCACTAGAGAAAGAGGTACGCAGTATTTT	CASSLVGTRERGTQYF
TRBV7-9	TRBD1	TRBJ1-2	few	TGTGCCAGCAGCGATGGACAGGCTTCTAACTATGGCTACACCTTC	CASSDGQASNYGYTF
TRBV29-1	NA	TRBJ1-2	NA	TGCAGCGTTGAAGTGCCAGGGTCTAACTATGGCTACACCTTC	CSVEVPGSNYGYTF
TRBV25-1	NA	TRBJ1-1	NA	TGTGCCAGCAGTGAACAACAGGGGAACACTGAAGCTTTCTTT	CASSEQQGNTEAFF
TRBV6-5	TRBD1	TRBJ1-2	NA	TGTGCCAGCAGTTACGGGGACAGTCTACTTACCTTC	CASSYGDSLLTF
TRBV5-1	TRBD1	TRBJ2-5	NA	TGCGCCAGCAGCCCCCGACAGGGCGGTCGAGAGACCCAGTACTTC	CASSPRQGGRETQYF
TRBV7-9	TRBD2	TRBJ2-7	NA	TGTGCCAGCAGCTTAAGCGCTGGGGGACTATCCTACGAGCAGTACTTC	CASSLSAGGLSYEQYF